The 26 T cell receptor beta chains listed next were all sequenced from one sample in a study of shared clonotypes between healthy human individuals. This table comes from immunoSEQ multiplex PCR, and its TCRdb copy is limited to in-frame clones, with some not included. The table lists fewer than 400,000 clones, approximately 74% of them singletons. The sample was memory CD4+ T cells sorted from blood. Regarding subset: CD45RA-negative fraction. The receptors were gathered from a man aged 25 to 45 in good health.

The chain is built from TRBV4-1 and TRBJ2-1; possibly TRBD2 for D (6 bases). The CDR3 length is 14 residues. V lost 6 bases and J 7 bases, leaving 16 bases between the germline ends. CDR1 and CDR2 from the germline V gene are MGHRA and YSYEKL. The CDR3 sequence is CASSKRLVGNEQFF. The CDR3 coding sequence is TGCGCCAGCAGTAAAAGACTAGTAGGTAATGAGCAGTTCTTC.

The rearrangement links TRBV6-1 to TRBJ2-7; no reliable D call. V was trimmed by 1 base and J by 4 bases, leaving 5 bases between them. From germline, CDR1 is MNHNS and CDR2 SASEGT. This CDR3 contains 12 residues. The CDR3 region has the DNA TGTGCCAGCAGTGAAGAGGAGTACGAGCAGTACTTC. Residues: CASSEEEYEQYF.

The V and J genes are TRBV5-1 and TRBJ2-3, with 7 positions matching TRBD2. The CDR3 loop spans 16 amino acids. Looked up from germline, CDR1 is SGHRS and CDR2 is YFSETQ. The trim removed 0 bases at V and 5 bases at J, leaving 9 bases unmatched. The CDR3 DNA reads TGCGCCAGCAGCTTGGAGGCTAGCGGTCTGAGAGATACGCAGTATTTT. This gives the protein CASSLEASGLRDTQYF.

This sequence joins TRBV15 and TRBJ2-1; no definite D call. The CDR3 has 15 residues. Germline lookup yields CDR1 LNHNV and CDR2 YYDKDF (reference sequence). With 3 bases removed from V and 8 bases from J, the gap between germline ends came to 17 bases. The CDR3 region has the DNA TGTGCCACCAGCAGTGGAAGGTATACAGTCGATGAGCAGTTCTTC. It translates to CATSSGRYTVDEQFF.

The rearrangement uses TRBV18 and TRBJ1-1, with 7 positions matching TRBD1. With V trimmed by 5 bases and J by 2 bases, 5 bases remained unmatched. CDR1 is KGHSH, CDR2 LQKENI, per germline. There are 14 residues in the CDR3. The CDR3 nucleotides read TGTGCCAGCTCATCCAGGGGGAAAAACACTGAAGCTTTCTTT. This encodes CASSSRGKNTEAFF.

This chain links TRBV18 with TRBJ2-5, with 10 bases matching TRBD2. The V and J ends lost 3 bases and 3 bases, in that order; junction bases with no gene match: 4. There are 15 residues in the CDR3. Per germline, CDR1 KGHSH and CDR2 LQKENI. This chain's CDR3 is CASSPPGLAKETQYF. In nucleotides, the CDR3 is TGTGCCAGCTCACCTCCGGGACTAGCGAAAGAGACCCAGTACTTC.

DNA for the CDR3: TGTGCCTTCTCCGAACAGGGGGATCAGCCCCAGCATTTT. It specifies CAFSEQGDQPQHF. The rearrangement links TRBV30 to TRBJ1-5; TRBD1 agrees at 8 bases. Losses at the gene ends were 7 bases for V and 5 bases for J; bases not matched to a gene: 7. The CDR3 is made up of 13 amino acids. CDR1 is GTSNPN, CDR2 SVGIG, per germline (reference sequence).

Only one count was recorded for this clone. The junction differs from germline at one of its ends, possibly a read error. The chain employs TRBV7-9 and TRBJ2-7, with no clear D. The CDR3 runs to 11 residues. Germline V gene sequence: CDR1 SEHNR, CDR2 FQNEAQ (reference sequence). CDR3 amino acids: CASSISHEQYF. Here the CDR3 DNA reads TGTGCCAGCAGCATCTCCCACGAGCAGTACTTC.

The chain has TRBV4-1 and TRBJ2-7; possible D gene TRBD1, 7 bases. The CDR3 sequence is 14 residues long. The ends were cut back, 4 bases at V and 2 bases at J, with 12 bases in the middle. Germline V lookup: CDR1 MGHRA, CDR2 YSYEKL. CDR3 coding DNA: TGCGCCAGCAGCCCGGGGGACAGCACCTACGAGCAGTACTTC. This codes for CASSPGDSTYEQYF.

This clone has more than one count but fewer than ten. This chain connects TRBV5-1 to TRBJ2-7; 16 positions match TRBD2. Losses at the gene ends were 2 bases for V and 2 bases for J; bases not matched to a gene: 10. Germline V gene lookup returns CDR1 SGHRS and CDR2 YFSETQ. The CDR3 totals 19 residues. As DNA, the CDR3 is TGCGCCAGCAGCTTAAATGCCGGGACTAGCGGGAGGGCGACCTACGAGCAGTACTTC. As protein: CASSLNAGTSGRATYEQYF.

This sequence joins TRBV7-9 and TRBJ1-2; D might be TRBD1 (6 bases). V was pared by 1 base and J by 3 bases, with 12 bases between. There are 15 residues in the CDR3. Germline V gives CDR1 SEHNR, CDR2 FQNEAQ (reference sequence). The CDR3 loop reads CASSLVATGDYGYTF. CDR3 coding DNA: TGTGCCAGCAGCTTAGTGGCGACAGGAGACTATGGCTACACCTTC.

This clone was seen a handful of times. The V call is TRBV5-5, the J call TRBJ1-5, with unresolved D. This CDR3 has 17 residues. Trimming cost V 3 bases and J 0 bases, with 16 bases left between them. In germline, CDR1 is SGHKS, CDR2 YYEKEE (reference sequence). CDR3 coding DNA: TGTGCCAGCAGCTCTGGACCGCTTGTATATAGCAATCAGCCCCAGCATTTT. Translation: CASSSGPLVYSNQPQHF.

In this sample, this clone turned up once. This chain joins TRBV18 and TRBJ1-4; maybe TRBD1 (6 bases). This CDR3 contains 13 residues. Between the trimmed V and J ends, which lost 6 bases and 6 bases, there was a span of 11 bases. The germline CDR1 and CDR2 sequences are KGHSH and LQKENI. The CDR3: CASSNRDDEKLFF. The DNA for the CDR3 is TGTGCCAGCTCGAACAGGGATGATGAAAAACTGTTTTTT.

The chain carries TRBV6-1 and TRBJ1-1; D unresolved. The CDR3 extends over 16 amino acids. Trimming removed 2 bases at V and 0 bases at J, with 13 bases between. Germline V lookup: CDR1 MNHNS, CDR2 SASEGT. In DNA, the CDR3 is TGTGCCAGCAGTGAACAAGTGACGGTTATGAACACTGAAGCTTTCTTT. This encodes CASSEQVTVMNTEAFF.

The V and J genes are TRBV6-1 and TRBJ2-7, with 11 bases matching TRBD2. The CDR3 runs 15 residues. J was trimmed by 0 bases and V by 5 bases; bases with no gene match: 3. Germline V CDR1 and CDR2: MNHNS, SASEGT. DNA of the CDR3: TGTGCCAGCAGTCCTAGCGGGAGGATCTCCTACGAGCAGTACTTC. Its translation: CASSPSGRISYEQYF.

The chain's CDR3 is CASATGGQDGGYTF. DNA of the CDR3: TGCGCCAGCGCCACAGGGGGACAGGACGGCGGCTACACCTTC. This chain joins TRBV5-1 and TRBJ1-2; 8 bases fit TRBD1. CDR3 length equals 14 residues. The germline V gene has CDR1 SGHRS and CDR2 YFSETQ. V shed 7 bases, J shed 8 bases, and the junction held 13 bases outside the gene matches.

The chain carries TRBV28 and TRBJ1-2; D is ambiguous. CDR3 size: 14 residues. Germline values: CDR1 MDHEN, CDR2 SYDVKM. Trimming removed 10 bases from V and 3 bases from J, with 18 bases in between. CDR3 DNA sequence: TGTGCCAACTCCGCTCAAGGTACCCACTATGGCTACACCTTC. The encoded protein is CANSAQGTHYGYTF.

In its sample, this clone was seen a few times. The V and J genes are TRBV7-3 and TRBJ2-2; D remains ambiguous. Per germline, CDR1 SGHTA and CDR2 FQGTGA. Trimming cost V 1 base and J 6 bases, with 9 bases left between them. This CDR3 contains 14 residues. The CDR3: CASSLRSGPGELFF. The DNA for the CDR3 is TGTGCCAGCAGCTTAAGGTCGGGTCCCGGGGAGCTGTTTTTT. Full variable domain (missing parts from reference TRBV7-3 and TRBJ2-2): GAGVSQTPSNKVTEKGKYVELRCDPISGHTALYWYRQSLGQGPEFLIYFQGTGAADDSGLPNDRFFAVRPEGSVSTLKIQRTERGDSAVYLCASSLRSGPGELFFGEGSRLTVL.

The chain carries TRBV5-1 and TRBJ2-3, with D possibly matching TRBD2 (6 bases). The CDR3 length is 15 residues. From germline, CDR1 is SGHRS and CDR2 YFSETQ. Trimming cost V 2 bases and J 0 bases, with 10 bases left between them. The DNA for the CDR3 is TGCGCCAGCAGCTTCGGGGGAGAGAGCACAGATACGCAGTATTTT. It codes for CASSFGGESTDTQYF. The variable domain in full, completed from reference TRBV5-1 and TRBJ2-3, reads KAGVTQTPRYLIKTRGQQVTLSCSPISGHRSVSWYQQTPGQGLQFLFEYFSETQRNKGNFPGRFSGRQFSNSRSEMNVSTLELGDSALYLCASSFGGESTDTQYFGPGTRLTVL.

The chain links TRBV2 to TRBJ2-4; D is possibly TRBD1 (6 bases). CDR3 size: 12 residues. Trimming removed 8 bases at V and 7 bases at J, with 12 bases between. The germline gives CDR1 SNHLY, CDR2 FYNNEI. The CDR3 protein is CASDRDTNIQYF. The CDR3 nucleotides read TGTGCCAGCGACCGGGACACGAACATTCAGTACTTC.

This clone was observed once. The chain joins TRBV21-1 to TRBJ2-7; the table names TRBD2, a call not compared with the DNA. TRBV21-1 is annotated as a pseudogene. The CDR3 contains 16 residues. The CDR3 loop reads CASSHGAAGSFYEQYF. The CDR3, as DNA: TGTGCCAGCAGCCACGGAGCGGCGGGATCATTCTACGAGCAGTACTTC.

The CDR3 DNA sequence: TGTGCCAGCAGTCTGAGACAGGGCTCGGCTTTCTTT. Translation gives CASSLRQGSAFF. This chain links TRBV28 with TRBJ1-1; 7 nucleotides line up with TRBD1. CDR1 is MDHEN, CDR2 SYDVKM, per germline. J was trimmed by 11 bases and V by 5 bases; bases with no gene match: 8. The CDR3 covers 12 residues.

The chain employs TRBV5-1 and TRBJ1-2, with 7 nucleotides matching TRBD1. The V and J ends lost 4 bases and 4 bases, in that order; junction bases with no gene match: 10. The CDR3 totals 15 residues. Germline-derived CDR1 and CDR2 are SGHRS and YFSETQ. CDR3 sequence: CASSGGPGTAYGYTF. CDR3 bases: TGCGCCAGCAGCGGGGGGCCCGGGACAGCCTATGGCTACACCTTC. Supplemented by reference TRBV5-1 and TRBJ1-2, the full variable domain reads KAGVTQTPRYLIKTRGQQVTLSCSPISGHRSVSWYQQTPGQGLQFLFEYFSETQRNKGNFPGRFSGRQFSNSRSEMNVSTLELGDSALYLCASSGGPGTAYGYTFGSGTRLTVV.

This chain connects TRBV5-1 to TRBJ1-1; perhaps TRBD1 as D (5 bases). V was trimmed by 6 bases and J by 5 bases, leaving 17 bases between them. The CDR3 runs 14 residues. Germline V gene sequence: CDR1 SGHRS, CDR2 YFSETQ. This chain's CDR3 is CASTPQEVGTEAFF. CDR3 nucleotide sequence: TGCGCCAGCACACCACAGGAAGTAGGGACTGAAGCTTTCTTT.

The chain joins TRBV6-1 to TRBJ1-2; 8 nucleotides agree with TRBD1. The germline V gene has CDR1 MNHNS and CDR2 SASEGT. The length of the CDR3 is 14 residues. V was pared by 2 bases and J by 8 bases, with 7 bases of the junction left unmatched. CDR3 nucleotides: TGTGCCAGCAGTGAATCTGGACAGGGTTTCGGCTACACCTTC. This encodes CASSESGQGFGYTF.

The chain couples TRBV7-2 to TRBJ2-1; D remains ambiguous. Trimming removed 3 bases at V and 10 bases at J, with 10 bases between. This CDR3 region has 12 residues. The germline V gene has CDR1 SGHTA and CDR2 FQGNSA. CDR3 sequence (DNA): TGTGCCAGCAGCTTGAATGGGCTAGAGCAGTTCTTC. Its translation is CASSLNGLEQFF.